This T cell receptor beta chain was sequenced for a study of Ad26.COV2.S vaccination and SARS-CoV-2 variants. Treatment noted: some 20 received Ad26.COV2.S at low or high dose, single or two shots; roughly five received placebo; per-sample allocation not given. Sample collection was performed on day 63 after the first vaccine or placebo injection. The sample came from a Boston adult aged 18-55 years. An Ad26 vector expressing Wuhan-strain SARS-CoV-2 spike constituted the vaccine. The study's findings and limits: CD8+ and CD4+ T cells specific for spike reportedly responded with substantial breadth after vaccination.

CDR1 SGHTA and CDR2 FQGNSA come from the germline V gene. The ends were cut back, 1 base at V and 7 bases at J, with 11 bases in the middle. The CDR3 runs to 13 residues. Only in-frame clones appear in the TCRdb table, and some are missing; sequencing was by immunoSEQ multiplex PCR. The sample shows some 460,000 clones, roughly nine tenths of them seen only once. About this clone itself: Its target is unknown.

The sample was peripheral blood, taken in a trial of Ad26.COV2.S vaccine versus placebo. The sequence came from a person between 18 and 65 years old who received the Ad26.COV2.S COVID-19 vaccine or a placebo. The rearrangement links TRBV7-2 to TRBJ2-7; D is undetermined. The CDR3 protein is CASSLGQPNEQYF. The CDR3, as DNA: TGTGCCAGCAGCTTAGGCCAACCTAATGAGCAGTACTTC.